Given below is one TCR beta chain in context. V lost 0 bases and J 3 bases, leaving 21 bases between the germline ends. Germline CDR1 is MNHEY and CDR2 is SMNVEV (reference sequence). The CDR3 has 20 residues. The source of the sample is a study of blood T cell repertoires in COVID-19. TCRdb's table, derived via immunoSEQ multiplex PCR, lists solely in-frame clones and lacks some. The sample carries 300,000 or so clones, 85% to 90% recorded once. V gene TRBV27 combines with J gene TRBJ1-6; tentatively, D is TRBD1 (6 bases). The origin of this receptor is a woman aged 40 to 55 who had recovered from COVID-19. The sample consisted of peripheral blood. The CDR3 nucleotides read TGTGCCAGCAGTTTATCGATTACAGGGAGAGGCCCCGGCTATAATTCACCCCTCCACTTT. Its protein is CASSLSITGRGPGYNSPLHF.